This T cell receptor beta chain was captured by sequencing in a study of OX40 agonist ivuxolimab in advanced cancers. For the study at large: Patients treated during dose escalation were battling hepatocellular carcinoma, melanoma, renal cell or head and neck cancer. Partial responses occurred in three patients (one hepatocellular carcinoma, two cutaneous melanoma).

General study results and limits: Certain nonresponding patients likewise had low normalized T-cell clonal expansion. In the 0.1 to 3.0 mg/kg range, CD4+ and CD8+ blood T cells had expanded clonally by week 6.

TCRdb's copy holds only in-frame clones and misses some; the assay was immunoSEQ multiplex PCR. Of more than 45,000 clones listed, around 84% are singletons. Comment on this clone: Antigen specificity is unknown.

This CDR3 comprises 15 residues. CDR1 is SEHNR and CDR2 is FQNEAQ in the germline V gene (reference sequence). Trimming left V 3 bases short and J 4 bases short, with 15 bases between. The V gene is TRBV7-9, the J gene TRBJ1-2, with D tentatively TRBD1 (6 bases). This specimen was CD4+ or CD8+ T cells sorted from blood, taken in a trial of the OX40 agonist ivuxolimab. The TCR sequence derives from an adult with an advanced solid tumor such as melanoma, head and neck, liver or kidney cancer. The CDR3 nucleotides are TGTGCCAGCAGCTTCGTGGGGGCTGGGGGCTATGGCTACACCTTC. As protein: CASSFVGAGGYGYTF.